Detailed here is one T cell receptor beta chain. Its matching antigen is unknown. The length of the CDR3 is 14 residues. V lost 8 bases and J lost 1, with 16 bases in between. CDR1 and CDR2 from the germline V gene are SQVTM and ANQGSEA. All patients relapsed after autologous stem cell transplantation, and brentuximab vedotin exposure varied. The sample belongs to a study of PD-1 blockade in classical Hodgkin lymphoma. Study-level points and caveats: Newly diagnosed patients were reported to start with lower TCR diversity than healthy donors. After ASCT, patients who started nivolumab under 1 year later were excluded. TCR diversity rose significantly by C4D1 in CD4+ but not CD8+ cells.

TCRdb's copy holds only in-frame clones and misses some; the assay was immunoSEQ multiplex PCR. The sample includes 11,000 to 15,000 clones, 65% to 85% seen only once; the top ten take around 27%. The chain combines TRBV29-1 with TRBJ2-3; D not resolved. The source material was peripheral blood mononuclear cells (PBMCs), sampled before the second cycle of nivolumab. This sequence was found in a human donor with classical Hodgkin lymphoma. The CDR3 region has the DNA TGCAGCTTCCGTAGATCTCTGGGCACAGATACGCAGTATTTT. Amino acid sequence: CSFRRSLGTDTQYF.